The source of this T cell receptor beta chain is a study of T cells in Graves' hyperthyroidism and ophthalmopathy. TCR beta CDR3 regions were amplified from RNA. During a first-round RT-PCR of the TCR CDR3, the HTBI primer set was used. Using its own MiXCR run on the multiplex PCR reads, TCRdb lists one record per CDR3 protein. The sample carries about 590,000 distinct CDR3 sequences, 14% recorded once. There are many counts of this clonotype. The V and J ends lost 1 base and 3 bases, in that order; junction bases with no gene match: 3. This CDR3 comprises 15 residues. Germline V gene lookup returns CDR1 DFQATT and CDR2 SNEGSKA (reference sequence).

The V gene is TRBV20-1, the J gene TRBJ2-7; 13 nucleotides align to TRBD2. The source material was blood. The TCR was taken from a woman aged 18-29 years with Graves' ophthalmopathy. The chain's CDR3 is CSARGGLAGIYEQYF. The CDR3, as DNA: TGCAGTGCTAGAGGGGGACTAGCGGGAATCTACGAGCAGTACTTC.